The rows below give T cell receptor beta chains drawn from one sample of a study of radiotherapy plus CTLA-4 blockade in lung cancer. Data came from immunoSEQ multiplex PCR; TCRdb stores just in-frame clones and leaves some out. The sample has around 130,000 clones, 85% to 90% seen once. The sequencing here drew on peripheral blood, taken from a patient treated with radiotherapy plus ipilimumab. Source of these receptors: a human donor with non-small cell lung cancer that progressed on radiotherapy plus ipilimumab. Both conserved end residues are part of each CDR3. A D gene is named only where the DNA matches it firmly. Clone size, where shown, is once, few, many, or a class for clones that have expanded.

abundance: few
d_gene: TRBD1
j_gene: TRBJ1-2
v_gene: TRBV19
CDR3aa: CASLPGGTGYGYTF
CDR3nt: TGTGCCAGCCTACCAGGGGGCACAGGCTATGGCTACACCTTC

abundance: NA
d_gene: TRBD2
j_gene: TRBJ2-3
v_gene: TRBV5-1
CDR3aa: CASSSGLAGASDTQYF
CDR3nt: TGCGCCAGCAGCAGTGGACTAGCGGGAGCATCAGATACGCAGTATTTT

abundance: NA
d_gene: TRBD1
j_gene: TRBJ2-7
v_gene: TRBV13
CDR3aa: CASSPRDSAYEQYF
CDR3nt: TGTGCCAGCAGCCCACGGGACAGCGCCTACGAGCAGTACTTC

abundance: NA
d_gene: NA
j_gene: TRBJ2-3
v_gene: TRBV15
CDR3aa: CATSTRRAYTDTQYF
CDR3nt: TGTGCCACCAGCACTAGAAGGGCCTACACAGATACGCAGTATTTT

abundance: NA
d_gene: NA
j_gene: TRBJ1-1
v_gene: TRBV2
CDR3aa: CASSPKRGTEAFF
CDR3nt: TGTGCCAGCAGTCCTAAGCGAGGCACTGAAGCTTTCTTT

abundance: NA
d_gene: TRBD1
j_gene: TRBJ1-2
v_gene: TRBV11-2
CDR3aa: CASSSGQGHYGYTF
CDR3nt: TGTGCCAGCAGCTCGGGACAGGGACACTATGGCTACACCTTC

abundance: once
d_gene: TRBD1
j_gene: TRBJ1-2
v_gene: TRBV28
CDR3aa: CASSPRGRGYGYTF
CDR3nt: TGTGCCAGCAGCCCAAGGGGGCGCGGCTATGGCTACACCTTC

abundance: NA
d_gene: NA
j_gene: TRBJ2-5
v_gene: TRBV29-1
CDR3aa: CSVARTDQETQYF
CDR3nt: TGCAGCGTCGCCAGGACAGACCAAGAGACCCAGTACTTC

abundance: NA
d_gene: NA
j_gene: TRBJ1-2
v_gene: TRBV6-4
CDR3aa: CASSDPFSTGVNYGYTF
CDR3nt: TGTGCCAGCAGTGACCCTTTCTCGACAGGAGTTAACTATGGCTACACCTTC

abundance: NA
d_gene: NA
j_gene: TRBJ1-4
v_gene: TRBV6-1
CDR3aa: CASSGRTNEKLFF
CDR3nt: TGTGCCAGCAGTGGCAGAACTAATGAAAAACTGTTTTTT

abundance: once
d_gene: TRBD2
j_gene: TRBJ2-2
v_gene: TRBV9
CDR3aa: CASSMGGRGYTGELFF
CDR3nt: TGTGCCAGCAGCATGGGCGGGAGGGGCTACACCGGGGAGCTGTTTTTT

abundance: NA
d_gene: NA
j_gene: TRBJ1-1
v_gene: TRBV29-1
CDR3aa: CSVQRFNTEAFF
CDR3nt: TGCAGCGTTCAAAGGTTTAACACTGAAGCTTTCTTT

abundance: NA
d_gene: NA
j_gene: TRBJ1-5
v_gene: TRBV18
CDR3aa: CASSPPLGGDQPQHF
CDR3nt: TGTGCCAGCTCACCACCGTTAGGGGGAGATCAGCCCCAGCATTTT

abundance: NA
d_gene: TRBD2
j_gene: TRBJ2-3
v_gene: TRBV7-8
CDR3aa: CASSALAGGPGDTQYF
CDR3nt: TGTGCCAGCAGCGCGCTAGCGGGAGGGCCAGGAGATACGCAGTATTTT

abundance: NA
d_gene: NA
j_gene: TRBJ1-2
v_gene: TRBV6-1
CDR3aa: CASSEGPGLNYGYTF
CDR3nt: TGTGCCAGCAGTGAAGGTCCGGGTCTAAACTATGGCTACACCTTC

abundance: NA
d_gene: NA
j_gene: TRBJ2-5
v_gene: TRBV19
CDR3aa: CASSIDGEETQYF
CDR3nt: TGTGCCAGTAGTATAGACGGCGAAGAGACCCAGTACTTC

abundance: NA
d_gene: NA
j_gene: TRBJ1-2
v_gene: TRBV6-5
CDR3aa: CASSFFRDLDYGYTF
CDR3nt: TGTGCCAGCAGTTTCTTCCGGGACCTCGACTATGGCTACACCTTC

abundance: few
d_gene: NA
j_gene: TRBJ1-3
v_gene: TRBV7-6
CDR3aa: CASSAGTLGNTIYF
CDR3nt: TGTGCCAGCAGCGCCGGGACGCTTGGAAACACCATATATTTT

abundance: NA
d_gene: TRBD2
j_gene: TRBJ2-2
v_gene: TRBV7-9
CDR3aa: CASSFLAENTGELFF
CDR3nt: TGTGCCAGCAGCTTTCTAGCGGAAAACACCGGGGAGCTGTTTTTT

abundance: few
d_gene: NA
j_gene: TRBJ1-3
v_gene: TRBV19
CDR3aa: CASGIPSVNTIYF
CDR3nt: TGTGCCAGTGGGATCCCAAGTGTAAACACCATATATTTT

abundance: NA
d_gene: NA
j_gene: TRBJ2-1
v_gene: TRBV7-9
CDR3aa: CASSLRGNEQFF
CDR3nt: TGTGCCAGCAGCTTGAGAGGCAATGAGCAGTTCTTC

abundance: NA
d_gene: TRBD2
j_gene: TRBJ2-7
v_gene: TRBV18
CDR3aa: CASSPSGRADEQYF
CDR3nt: TGTGCCAGCTCACCTAGCGGGAGGGCCGACGAGCAGTACTTC

abundance: NA
d_gene: TRBD1
j_gene: TRBJ1-3
v_gene: TRBV2
CDR3aa: CASTSDRVGPGNTIYF
CDR3nt: TGTGCCAGCACCTCGGACAGGGTCGGCCCTGGAAACACCATATATTTT

abundance: NA
d_gene: NA
j_gene: TRBJ2-5
v_gene: TRBV5-6
CDR3aa: CASSTPGLQETQYF
CDR3nt: TGTGCCAGCAGCACACCGGGTCTACAAGAGACCCAGTACTTC

abundance: NA
d_gene: NA
j_gene: TRBJ1-1
v_gene: TRBV9
CDR3aa: CASSVLGNTEAFF
CDR3nt: TGTGCCAGCAGCGTATTGGGAAACACTGAAGCTTTCTTT

abundance: NA
d_gene: TRBD2
j_gene: TRBJ2-5
v_gene: TRBV2
CDR3aa: CASSEAGGRETQYF
CDR3nt: TGTGCCAGCAGTGAAGCTGGCGGGAGAGAGACCCAGTACTTC

abundance: NA
d_gene: NA
j_gene: TRBJ2-7
v_gene: TRBV27
CDR3aa: CASSPRLTVYEQYF
CDR3nt: TGTGCCAGCAGTCCTAGACTTACGGTCTACGAGCAGTACTTC

abundance: once
d_gene: TRBD2
j_gene: TRBJ2-1
v_gene: TRBV14
CDR3aa: CASSQGLAGSDEQFF
CDR3nt: TGTGCCAGCAGCCAAGGGCTAGCGGGAAGCGATGAGCAGTTCTTC

abundance: NA
d_gene: NA
j_gene: TRBJ2-1
v_gene: TRBV6-1
CDR3aa: CASSTGTSDNEQFF
CDR3nt: TGTGCCAGCAGTACCGGGACTTCAGACAATGAGCAGTTCTTC

abundance: NA
d_gene: NA
j_gene: TRBJ2-7
v_gene: TRBV4-1
CDR3aa: CASSGWDGSYEQYF
CDR3nt: TGCGCCAGCAGCGGATGGGACGGCTCCTACGAGCAGTACTTC

abundance: NA
d_gene: NA
j_gene: TRBJ2-5
v_gene: TRBV5-6
CDR3aa: CASSLLETQYF
CDR3nt: TGTGCCAGCAGCTTGCTTGAGACCCAGTACTTC

abundance: NA
d_gene: NA
j_gene: TRBJ1-1
v_gene: TRBV7-9
CDR3aa: CASSLVQGSTEAFF
CDR3nt: TGTGCCAGCAGCTTAGTACAGGGTAGCACTGAAGCTTTCTTT

abundance: NA
d_gene: TRBD1
j_gene: TRBJ1-5
v_gene: TRBV2
CDR3aa: CASSPMGQTNQPQHF
CDR3nt: TGTGCCAGCAGCCCCATGGGACAGACTAATCAGCCCCAGCATTTT

abundance: NA
d_gene: NA
j_gene: TRBJ2-1
v_gene: TRBV7-8
CDR3aa: CASSLSPGGRPHNEQFF
CDR3nt: TGTGCCAGCAGCTTAAGTCCAGGAGGCCGGCCTCACAATGAGCAGTTCTTC

abundance: NA
d_gene: TRBD2
j_gene: TRBJ2-3
v_gene: TRBV9
CDR3aa: CASTHSGTSGTDTQYF
CDR3nt: TGTGCCAGCACCCATTCCGGGACTAGCGGGACAGATACGCAGTATTTT

abundance: NA
d_gene: NA
j_gene: TRBJ2-5
v_gene: TRBV19
CDR3aa: CASSRQGVETQYF
CDR3nt: TGTGCCAGTAGTAGGCAAGGGGTAGAGACCCAGTACTTC

abundance: few
d_gene: NA
j_gene: TRBJ2-7
v_gene: TRBV29-1
CDR3aa: CSVGWNGQGPYEQYF
CDR3nt: TGCAGCGTTGGGTGGAATGGGCAGGGTCCCTACGAGCAGTACTTC

abundance: NA
d_gene: NA
j_gene: TRBJ1-1
v_gene: TRBV18
CDR3aa: CASSQGTSEAFF
CDR3nt: TGTGCCAGCTCACAAGGGACATCAGAAGCTTTCTTT

abundance: NA
d_gene: NA
j_gene: TRBJ2-1
v_gene: TRBV6-1
CDR3aa: CASSEQGGEQFF
CDR3nt: TGTGCCAGCAGTGAACAGGGGGGTGAGCAGTTCTTC

abundance: NA
d_gene: TRBD1
j_gene: TRBJ1-5
v_gene: TRBV10-3
CDR3aa: CAIDDTGGNQPQHF
CDR3nt: TGTGCCATAGACGATACAGGGGGCAATCAGCCCCAGCATTTT